This T cell receptor beta chain was sequenced during a study of CD8 T cells in ankylosing spondylitis. Overall study results and limits: What appeared characteristic of ankylosing spondylitis blood was a TCR beta motif of eight highly homologous variants.

Germline V gene data show CDR1 as MGHRA and CDR2 as YSYEKL. Trimming at V came to 4 bases and at J to 0 bases, leaving 7 bases not matched to a gene. CDR3 size: 16 residues. This clonotype has just a few counts. Its cognate antigen is unknown. TCRdb processed the 5' RACE reads anew with MiXCR; each CDR3 protein has one entry. Seen here are some 700,000 distinct CDR3 sequences, roughly 19% observed once, and the top ten hold roughly a fifth. The V and J genes are TRBV4-1 and TRBJ2-3, with 7 bases matching TRBD1. The clonotype was recovered from a male donor with ankylosing spondylitis. The sample comprised blood, either unsorted or a sorted T cell fraction (not recorded which). CDR3 region: CASSLLQGTSTDTQYF. DNA of the CDR3: TGCGCCAGCAGCCTCCTACAGGGGACCAGCACAGATACGCAGTATTTT.